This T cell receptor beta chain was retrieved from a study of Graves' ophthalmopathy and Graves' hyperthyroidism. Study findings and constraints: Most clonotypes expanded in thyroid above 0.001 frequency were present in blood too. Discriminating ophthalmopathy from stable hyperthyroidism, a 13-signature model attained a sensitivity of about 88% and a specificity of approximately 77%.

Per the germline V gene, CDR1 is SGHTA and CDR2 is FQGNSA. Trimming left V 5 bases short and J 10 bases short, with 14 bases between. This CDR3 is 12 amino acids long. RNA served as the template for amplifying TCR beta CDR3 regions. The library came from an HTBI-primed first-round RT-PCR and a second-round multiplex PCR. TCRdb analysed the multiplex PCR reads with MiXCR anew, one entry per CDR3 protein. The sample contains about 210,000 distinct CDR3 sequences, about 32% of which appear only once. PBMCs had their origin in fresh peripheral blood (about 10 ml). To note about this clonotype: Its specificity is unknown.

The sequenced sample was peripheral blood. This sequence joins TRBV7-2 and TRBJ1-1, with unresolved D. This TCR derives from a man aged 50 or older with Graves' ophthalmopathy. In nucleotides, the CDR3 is TGTGCCAGCAGCCCGACGGTGTGGAGAGCTTTCTTT. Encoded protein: CASSPTVWRAFF.